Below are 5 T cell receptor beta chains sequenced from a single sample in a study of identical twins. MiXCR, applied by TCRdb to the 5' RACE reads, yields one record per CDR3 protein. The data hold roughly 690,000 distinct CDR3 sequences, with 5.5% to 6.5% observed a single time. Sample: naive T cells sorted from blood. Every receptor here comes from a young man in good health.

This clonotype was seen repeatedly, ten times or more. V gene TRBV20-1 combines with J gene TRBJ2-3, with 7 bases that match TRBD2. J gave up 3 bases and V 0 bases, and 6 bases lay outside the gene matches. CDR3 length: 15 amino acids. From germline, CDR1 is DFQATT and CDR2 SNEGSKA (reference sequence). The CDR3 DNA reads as TGCAGTGCTAGAGATCAAGCGGGACTGACAGATACGCAGTATTTT. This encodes CSARDQAGLTDTQYF.

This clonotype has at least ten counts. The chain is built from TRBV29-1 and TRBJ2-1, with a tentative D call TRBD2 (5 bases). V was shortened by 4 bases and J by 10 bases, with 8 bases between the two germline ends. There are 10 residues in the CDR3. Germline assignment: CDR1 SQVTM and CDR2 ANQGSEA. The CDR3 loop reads CSVVLGEQFF. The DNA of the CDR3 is TGCAGCGTTGTACTAGGAGAGCAGTTCTTC.

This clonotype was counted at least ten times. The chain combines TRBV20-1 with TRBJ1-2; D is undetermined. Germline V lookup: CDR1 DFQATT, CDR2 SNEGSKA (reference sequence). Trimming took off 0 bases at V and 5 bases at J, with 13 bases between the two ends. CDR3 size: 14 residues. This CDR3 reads CSAREGGLQYGYTF. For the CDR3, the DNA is TGCAGTGCTAGAGAGGGAGGGCTACAGTATGGCTACACCTTC.

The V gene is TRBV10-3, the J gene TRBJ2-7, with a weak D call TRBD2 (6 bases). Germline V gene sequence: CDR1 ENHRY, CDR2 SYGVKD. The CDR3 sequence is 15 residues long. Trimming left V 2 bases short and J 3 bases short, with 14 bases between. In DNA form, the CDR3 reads TGTGCCATCAGTGAGGAAGTGGACTATCGCTACGAGCAGTACTTC. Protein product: CAISEEVDYRYEQYF.

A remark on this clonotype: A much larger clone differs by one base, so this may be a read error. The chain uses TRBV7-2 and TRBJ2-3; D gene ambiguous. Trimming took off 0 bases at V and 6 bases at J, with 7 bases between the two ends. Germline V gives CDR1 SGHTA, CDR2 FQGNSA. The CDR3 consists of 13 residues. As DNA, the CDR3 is TGTGCCAGCAGCTTAGCATTAGAGGATACGCAGTATTTT. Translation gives CASSLALEDTQYF.